This T cell receptor (beta chain) was found in a study of blood T cell repertoires in COVID-19 (TCRdb year 2020). Background for the entire study: The collaborator samples originated in the United States, Italy and Spain and spanned the acute and convalescent phases of COVID-19. The prospective study material was composed of cDNA or gDNA derived from T cells, B-cell-depleted T cells, or PBMCs. Subjects who had been exposed to COVID-19, were actively infected with it, or had recovered from it provided the deeply sampled blood TCRbeta repertoires that made up the dataset. The repertoires were made available in a free public database intended to serve as a resource for research on the immune response to SARS-CoV-2. Samples came from the ongoing ImmuneRACE study (first 160 participants) plus 1,254 subjects from 6 global collaborators. A de-identified subject ID, COVID-19 status, age in years and sex were almost always included in the sample metadata. Where available, HLA class I and class II types were taken from metadata supplied by the sample provider and were not determined by assay-based typing. Study-wide findings and limitations: Clinical and demographic metadata were provided uncurated, with the amount varying by source and participant.

In Seattle, one collaborating source enrolled patients while the infection was active and tracked those patients longitudinally over the course of disease. Collaborating institutions collected whole blood in K2EDTA tubes following their own protocols. For TCRbeta analysis, collaborator samples were shipped as frozen whole blood, as isolated PBMCs, or as DNA extracted from either sample type. V was cut back by 3 bases and J by 0 bases, leaving a gap of 10 bases between them. Including cysteine and phenylalanine, the CDR3 has 15 amino acids. Only CDR3 DNA remains: 45 bases, in frame from the first base. CDR1 and CDR2 were assigned from the germline V gene as MDHEN and SYDVKM. TCRbeta CDR3 regions were amplified from genomic DNA by means of the immunoSEQ Assay, a bias-controlled multiplex PCR. The authors' pipeline ran thus. The number of nucleated cells in each sample was estimated by amplification of reference gene primers within the assay. Sequence reads were collapsed and filtered to measure the absolute abundance of every unique TCRbeta CDR3 rearrangement. For each sample, productive Simpson clonality was calculated by taking the square root of Simpson's diversity index across productive rearrangements. TCRdb limited this immuneACCESS table to in-frame rearrangements with V and J called. A share of clones is missing; checked studies link under half to unresolved V genes, and the rest is unexplained. That table supplies the V and J calls and clone size; D and trimming were determined from the DNA. The sample records roughly 190,000 clones, 81% of which are singletons. In total, the top ten clones hold approximately 10% of the sample.

This clone appeared a few times. What antigen it recognizes has not been identified. Per-base quality was not reported, and no clone a single base away is much larger than it. The sample carries other DNA sequences with the same CDR3. Source material: peripheral blood. The V and J genes are TRBV28 and TRBJ2-3, with TRBD2 as a weak D call on 6 bases. This TCR came from a woman aged 40 to 50 with COVID-19, enrolled during active disease. Here the CDR3 is given as CASSLGGISTDTQYF. The base sequence is TGTGCCAGCAGTTTGGGCGGGATTAGCACAGATACGCAGTATTTT.